This TCR beta chain was obtained from a study of T cells in Graves' hyperthyroidism and ophthalmopathy. Study observations and caveats: The model's output predicted ophthalmopathy at a median of around 7 months prior to onset. Blood shared most expanded thyroid clonotypes above 0.001.

Notes on this clonotype: Its matching antigen is unknown.

The CDR3 totals 12 residues. Looked up from germline, CDR1 is SEHNR and CDR2 is FQNEAQ (reference sequence). The ends were cut back, 5 bases at V and 10 bases at J, with 14 bases in the middle. TCR beta CDR3 regions were amplified from RNA. The HTBI primer set was used in a first-round RT-PCR of the TCR CDR3. TCRdb re-derived calls from the multiplex PCR reads in MiXCR, one entry per CDR3 protein. The table records hundreds of thousands of distinct CDR3 sequences, around 21% of them present only once. The J gene is TRBJ1-1, the V gene TRBV7-9, with D unresolved. Sequenced: blood. This clonotype was obtained from a man aged 25-45 years with Graves' ophthalmopathy. CDR3 in DNA: TGTGCCAGCAGCGAGGACTCCTCCGGAGCTTTCTTT. Protein sequence: CASSEDSSGAFF.